This entry lists 29 T cell receptor beta chains sequenced from one sample in a study of blood T cell repertoires in COVID-19 (TCRdb year 2020). The library was produced with the immunoSEQ multiplex PCR assay. The clones in this table, taken by TCRdb from immuneACCESS, are in-frame only. Not every clone is retained; where verified, under half of the shortfall comes from an unresolved V gene, and the cause of the rest is unknown. The sample data list more than 200,000 clones, and 70% to 90% of these were observed just once. The ten most abundant clones make up 2% to 2.5% of the sample. Material for sequencing was peripheral blood. These receptors all stem from a woman aged 45 to 65 with acute or convalescent COVID-19.

The chain recombines TRBV28 with TRBJ2-7; TRBD2 agrees at 8 bases. Unmatched junction bases numbered 8, after V lost 6 bases and J lost 10 bases. This CDR3 is built from 12 residues. Germline values: CDR1 MDHEN, CDR2 SYDVKM. This chain's CDR3 is CASSLTSAVQYF. The CDR3 region has the DNA TGTGCCAGCAGCCTGACTAGCGCTGTTCAGTACTTC.

There are a few counts of this clone. The chain links TRBV30 to TRBJ2-1; D is undetermined. V gave up 2 bases and J gave up 6 bases, with 5 bases separating them. CDR1 GTSNPN and CDR2 SVGIG come from the germline V gene (reference sequence). This CDR3 has 11 amino acids. CDR3: CAWSRGNEQFF. CDR3 nucleotide sequence: TGTGCCTGGAGTAGAGGCAATGAGCAGTTCTTC.

The genes are TRBV27 and TRBJ1-2, with TRBD1 matching over 7 bases. The V and J ends lost 4 bases and 6 bases, in that order; junction bases with no gene match: 11. Germline lookup yields CDR1 MNHEY and CDR2 SMNVEV (reference sequence). The CDR3 loop spans 15 amino acids. The CDR3 DNA is TGTGCCAGCAGTTCTAAGGGGGCCTCAGTACATGGCTACACCTTC. Its translation: CASSSKGASVHGYTF.

This rearrangement joins TRBV13 to TRBJ1-2; weak D call: TRBD1 (5 bases). Germline CDR1 reads PRHDT; CDR2 reads FYEKMQ (reference sequence). V was shortened by 1 base and J by 0 bases, with 21 bases between the two germline ends. The CDR3 is 19 amino acids. The CDR3 is CASSLELAGPGLPNYGYTF. Written as DNA, the CDR3 is TGTGCCAGCAGCTTAGAATTGGCAGGTCCGGGACTCCCTAACTATGGCTACACCTTC.

V is TRBV11-3 and J is TRBJ2-5; 8 bases agree with TRBD1. The J segment lost 1 base and the V segment lost 3 bases, leaving 1 base of the junction unmatched. Germline CDR1 SGHNT, CDR2 YENEEA. The CDR3 loop spans 14 amino acids. DNA of the CDR3: TGTGCCAGCAGCTTGGACAGGGTCCAAGAGACCCAGTACTTC. Translated, it gives CASSLDRVQETQYF.

Of note for this clone: The sample holds other DNA sequences that translate to the same CDR3. V usage is TRBV30 and J usage is TRBJ1-1; D unclear. Germline loops: CDR1 GTSNPN, CDR2 SVGIG (reference sequence). Trimming cost V 0 bases and J 5 bases, with 7 bases left between them. The CDR3 is 12 amino acids. The CDR3 here is CAWSVGRTEAFF. The CDR3 DNA reads TGTGCCTGGAGTGTCGGCAGGACTGAAGCTTTCTTT.

The chain employs TRBV11-2 and TRBJ1-1; a weak D match, TRBD1 (5 bases). The germline V and J ends were trimmed by 0 bases and 5 bases, with 7 bases remaining between them. The germline CDR1 and CDR2 sequences are SGHAT and FQNNGV. CDR3 length equals 13 residues. Written as DNA, the CDR3 is TGTGCCAGCAGCTTAGATAGGGGAACTGAAGCTTTCTTT. Amino acids: CASSLDRGTEAFF.

The rearrangement links TRBV9 to TRBJ2-3; maybe TRBD2 (7 bases). The CDR3 totals 16 residues. V lost 0 bases, J lost 2 bases, and 13 bases lay in between. The germline gives CDR1 SGDLS, CDR2 YYNGEE. The CDR3 sequence is CASSVVQGGDTDTQYF. The CDR3 DNA reads TGTGCCAGCAGCGTAGTGCAAGGGGGGGACACAGATACGCAGTATTTT.

CDR3 nucleotides: TGTGCCAGCAGCTCCCGAACAGGGTACTATGGCTACACCTTC. Amino acid sequence: CASSSRTGYYGYTF. This chain joins TRBV5-8 and TRBJ1-2, with D possibly TRBD1 on 6 matching bases. Germline V CDR1 and CDR2: SGHTS, YDEGEE. The CDR3 contains 14 residues. Between the trimmed V and J ends, which lost 3 bases and 3 bases, there was a span of 12 bases.

The sample holds one count of this clone. V is TRBV3-1 (or the pseudogene TRBV3-2) and J is TRBJ2-7, with unresolved D. V was pared by 4 bases and J by 4 bases, with 17 bases between. The CDR3 is 15 residues long. Per germline, CDR1 LGHDT and CDR2 YNNKEL (reference sequence). The CDR3 coding sequence is TGTGCCAGCAGCCCCGATGGTCCAAGAGAATACGAGCAGTACTTC. This sequence encodes CASSPDGPREYEQYF.

This chain links TRBV18 with TRBJ2-1, with D possibly being TRBD1 (8 bases). The V gene's germline CDR1 is KGHSH and CDR2 LQKENI. V lost 6 bases and J 2 bases, leaving 14 bases between the germline ends. The CDR3 loop spans 15 amino acids. CDR3 in amino acids: CASSLTGGAYNEQFF. DNA for the CDR3: TGTGCCAGCTCCCTCACAGGGGGGGCCTACAATGAGCAGTTCTTC. The full variable domain, completed using reference TRBV18 and TRBJ2-1, is NAGVMQNPRHLVRRRGQEARLRCSPMKGHSHVYWYRQLPEEGLKFMVYLQKENIIDESGMPKERFSAEFPKEGPSILRIQQVVRGDSAAYFCASSLTGGAYNEQFFGPGTRLTVL.

This rearrangement joins TRBV14 to TRBJ1-3; D is possibly TRBD1 (6 bases). The CDR3 length is 16 residues. Germline assignment: CDR1 SGHDN and CDR2 FVKESK. V was shortened by 4 bases and J by 1 base, with 14 bases between the two germline ends. CDR3 DNA sequence: TGTGCCAGCAGCCGGATCGGGACAACTTCTGGAAACACCATATATTTT. Translation gives CASSRIGTTSGNTIYF.

This clone has a handful of counts. The chain joins TRBV11-3 to TRBJ1-1; 9 bases are a match to TRBD1. This CDR3 is 16 amino acids long. Losses at the gene ends were 5 bases for V and 0 bases for J; bases not matched to a gene: 7. CDR1 and CDR2 from the germline V gene are SGHNT and YENEEA. CDR3 protein: CASSQGQGDMNTEAFF. CDR3 nucleotides: TGTGCCAGCAGCCAGGGACAGGGAGATATGAACACTGAAGCTTTCTTT.

The rearrangement links TRBV10-2 to TRBJ1-3; perhaps TRBD1 as D (5 bases). Trimming removed 1 base from V and 2 bases from J, with 9 bases in between. The length of the CDR3 is 15 residues. CDR1 and CDR2 from the germline V gene are WSHSY and SAAADI. CDR3 in amino acids: CASSELGEAGNTIYF. CDR3 coding DNA: TGCGCCAGCAGTGAGTTGGGGGAGGCTGGAAACACCATATATTTT.

In its sample, this clone was seen once. This rearrangement joins TRBV19 to TRBJ2-5; 14 nucleotides line up with TRBD2. This CDR3 is built from 16 residues. Germline lookup yields CDR1 LNHDA and CDR2 SQIVND (reference sequence). V shed 7 bases, J shed 5 bases, and the junction held 9 bases outside the gene matches. The DNA of the CDR3 is TGTGCCAGTACCTGGACTAGCGGGGGGCCCCTCGAGACCCAGTACTTC. This encodes CASTWTSGGPLETQYF.

This clone was detected only once. The V and J genes are TRBV15 and TRBJ2-7; the match to TRBD1 covers 8 bases. Germline V gene sequence: CDR1 LNHNV, CDR2 YYDKDF (reference sequence). With 1 base clipped from V and 2 bases from J, the junction kept 1 base outside the gene matches. CDR3 length equals 14 residues. This CDR3 reads CATSRVRGPYEQYF. The CDR3 DNA is TGTGCCACCAGCAGAGTCAGGGGGCCCTACGAGCAGTACTTC.

The table lists this clone with a count of one. The V and J genes are TRBV12-3 or TRBV12-4 and TRBJ1-2; D might be TRBD1 (5 bases). The CDR3 is 11 residues long. V lost 8 bases and J lost 6, with 10 bases in between. The chain's CDR3 is CASSGGDGYTF. The CDR3, as DNA: TGTGCCAGCTCGGGGGGAGATGGCTACACCTTC.

J is TRBJ1-1 and V is TRBV7-3, with D possibly TRBD1 on 5 matching bases. CDR3 length equals 14 residues. V lost 0 bases and J lost 5, with 10 bases in between. CDR1 is SGHTA, CDR2 FQGTGA, per germline. The CDR3 DNA follows: TGTGCCAGCAGCTTAACAGGGGCGGTGACTGAAGCTTTCTTT. It yields the protein CASSLTGAVTEAFF.

The rearrangement joins TRBV6-2 or TRBV6-3 to TRBJ2-5; TRBD2 agrees at 14 bases. This CDR3 spans 18 amino acids. The germline V gene has CDR1 MNHEY and CDR2 SVGEGT. V trimming: 2 bases; J trimming: 5 bases; junction bases outside the gene matches: 10. This chain's CDR3 is CASSYQPGLAGVMETQYF. CDR3 in DNA: TGTGCCAGCAGTTACCAGCCGGGACTAGCGGGAGTAATGGAGACCCAGTACTTC.

The chain combines TRBV13 with TRBJ2-1; 14 bases are a match to TRBD2. Germline CDR1 and CDR2: PRHDT and FYEKMQ (reference sequence). This CDR3 region has 17 residues. V gave up 3 bases and J gave up 4 bases; unmatched junction bases: 5. The DNA of the CDR3 is TGTGCCAGCAGCTTGGCGGGGACTAGCGGGGGATACAATGAGCAGTTCTTC. It translates to CASSLAGTSGGYNEQFF.

This chain uses TRBV29-1 with TRBJ2-2, with 8 bases lining up with TRBD2. CDR1 is SQVTM and CDR2 is ANQGSEA in the germline V gene. The CDR3 covers 15 residues. J was trimmed by 5 bases and V by 3 bases; bases with no gene match: 8. The CDR3 loop is CSVDSGSSGTGELFF. CDR3 sequence (DNA): TGCAGCGTTGATTCGGGGTCTAGCGGGACCGGGGAGCTGTTTTTT.

The chain links TRBV19 to TRBJ2-7; D is possibly TRBD1 (6 bases). The CDR3 consists of 14 residues. Trimming took off 3 bases at V and 1 base at J, with 10 bases between the two ends. CDR1 and CDR2 (germline): LNHDA, SQIVND (reference sequence). CDR3: CASSIVTGSYEQYF. In DNA form, the CDR3 reads TGTGCCAGTAGTATCGTTACAGGGTCCTACGAGCAGTACTTC.

The chain has TRBV4-3 and TRBJ2-7; possible D gene TRBD2, 7 bases. Germline V lookup: CDR1 LGHNA, CDR2 YSLEER. This CDR3 comprises 15 residues. V was clipped by 4 bases and J by 6 bases, with 19 bases between them. The CDR3 reads CASSLFRGGIGEQYF. CDR3 sequence (DNA): TGCGCCAGCAGCCTCTTTAGGGGGGGGATCGGCGAGCAGTACTTC.

The gene calls are TRBV6-6 and TRBJ2-3, with D tentatively TRBD2 (5 bases). V dropped 2 bases and J dropped 3 bases, with 12 bases sitting between them. This CDR3 region has 15 residues. CDR1 is MNHNY and CDR2 is SVGAGI in the germline V gene (reference sequence). The CDR3 is CASSYASLGTDTQYF. In DNA form, the CDR3 reads TGTGCCAGCAGTTACGCCTCACTAGGGACAGATACGCAGTATTTT.

This clone was detected once. The V gene is TRBV11-3, the J gene TRBJ1-3; D is unresolved. Germline V gene sequence: CDR1 SGHNT, CDR2 YENEEA. V dropped 3 bases and J dropped 0 bases, with 9 bases sitting between them. The CDR3 loop spans 15 amino acids. The CDR3 nucleotides are TGTGCCAGCAGCTTTATCTCCGTCTCTGGAAACACCATATATTTT. This codes for CASSFISVSGNTIYF.

V and J are TRBV6-1 and TRBJ1-6; no definite D call. CDR1 and CDR2 (germline): MNHNS, SASEGT. This CDR3 comprises 13 residues. With 0 bases removed from V and 7 bases from J, the gap between germline ends came to 4 bases. CDR3 region: CASSEALNSPLHF. CDR3 sequence (DNA): TGTGCCAGCAGTGAAGCCCTAAATTCACCCCTCCACTTT.

This chain uses TRBV16 with TRBJ2-7; 10 bases match TRBD2. J gave up 2 bases and V 2 bases, and 0 bases lay outside the gene matches. Germline V gene lookup returns CDR1 KGHSY and CDR2 FQNENV. The CDR3 length is 14 residues. This CDR3 is CASSQLAGAYEQYF. In nucleotides, the CDR3 is TGTGCCAGCAGCCAACTAGCGGGAGCCTACGAGCAGTACTTC. Using reference TRBV16 and TRBJ2-7 for the parts outside the CDR3, the full variable domain is GEEVAQTPKHLVRGEGQKAKLYCAPIKGHSYVFWYQQVLKNEFKFLISFQNENVFDETGMPKERFSAKCLPNSPCSLEIQATKLEDSAVYFCASSQLAGAYEQYFGPGTRLTVT.

The rearrangement links TRBV7-2 to TRBJ1-5; TRBD1 is a possible D gene (5 bases). V dropped 3 bases and J dropped 2 bases, with 11 bases sitting between them. The germline gives CDR1 SGHTA, CDR2 FQGNSA. The CDR3 sequence is 15 residues long. CDR3 loop: CASSFIGRGNQPQHF. CDR3 DNA sequence: TGTGCCAGCAGCTTCATTGGCAGGGGCAATCAGCCCCAGCATTTT.

In its sample, this clone was seen a few times. The V and J genes are TRBV6-2 or TRBV6-3 and TRBJ1-1, with unresolved D. Germline V gene sequence: CDR1 MNHEY, CDR2 SVGEGT. This CDR3 contains 16 residues. V gave up 3 bases and J gave up 1 base, with 15 bases separating them. The CDR3 loop is CASSYPRGGRNTEAFF. CDR3 bases: TGTGCCAGCAGTTATCCTCGAGGAGGGAGGAACACTGAAGCTTTCTTT.